This TCR beta chain derives from a study of cytomegalovirus exposure and HLA in healthy donors (dated by TCRdb to about 2017). Concerning the study at large: In an earlier analysis of around 540 of the donors, roughly 300 Gb of sequence data and 117 million unique TCR beta sequences from 180 million or so T cells were reported. In a later genetic analysis, genome-wide SNP genotypes for about 55% of the 666 donors were used, and that subset was treated as a discovery cohort. The study was designed to test whether signatures of past pathogen exposure could be identified by cataloging public T cell receptors. The number of typed donors differed by locus: roughly 629-640 for A, B, C, DRB1 and DQB1; 522 for DQA1; approximately 600 for DPA1; and some 450 for DPB1. Of the 300 to 500 genotyped donors, 80% to 90% were placed in the genetic ancestry cluster associated with self-reported Caucasian donors. An earlier analysis of 587 of the donors used high-throughput TCR beta sequencing to judge whether each TCR beta V gene segment behaved as functional or pseudogenic. The later analysis used no new phenotypic data to find candidate immune exposures, relying instead on TCR beta sequences and their occurrence across donors. HLA typing covered class I and class II loci at four-digit resolution. An early release that covered about 600 HLA-typed donors contained 250 to 350 gigabases of sequencing data and some 87 million unique TCR sequences. Donor age, sex, ethnicity and CMV serostatus were compiled together with the repertoire data. All discovery cohort repertoires had been generated on a single sequencing platform. The study combined high-throughput TCR immunosequencing, statistical association of individual TCRs with disease status, and machine learning to predict cytomegalovirus infection status. A few DR-DQ haplotypes were handled as single units for association and clustering because linkage in the cohort was strong. The study used immunosequencing to profile the T cell repertoires of approximately 690 subjects and linked those repertoires to cytomegalovirus serostatus. Across around 400 genotyped donors of the cohort, an average of approximately 240,000 unique TCR beta nucleotide sequences per donor were sequenced, and approximately 17% of those sequences were non-productive. A later analysis re-analyzed previously published TCR beta repertoires from about 600 donors and added high-resolution HLA genotyping to study TCR occurrence patterns. Along with the roughly 700-subject first cohort, a separate validation cohort of around 120 different subjects was used. Results the study describes overall, beyond this receptor: Most TCR sequences were observed very rarely across donors, whereas some public TCRs were present in many individuals. This cohort had only TCR beta chains sequenced, and the lack of alpha or paired-chain data limited which features could be detected. A further reported finding was that TCR beta sequences accurately predicted the HLA-A and HLA-B alleles for most subjects in the first cohort. Broadly in line with IMGT annotations, most TCR beta V segments showed up in productive rearrangements about 90% or about 30% of the time in an earlier analysis of several hundred of the donors. In a later analysis, most CMV-associated TCR beta chains were found to appear HLA-restricted, with HLA associations seemingly driven largely by CMV exposure. Because counts were too low, roughly 16 rarely observed V segments, including chromosome 9 orphons, were left out of the earlier analysis of about 500 of the donors. Sequencing depth was assumed to be roughly uniform across donors in the presence/absence analyses, though that assumption may not hold. In a later genetic analysis, a missense DCLRE1C variant was associated with V-gene and J-gene trimming of TCR beta chains, and the association was replicated in an independent cohort. Correlated functional status among segregating V segments might be attributable to linkage disequilibrium, but an unknown experimental factor could not be ruled out. The classifier was reported to diagnose cytomegalovirus status with high specificity and sensitivity in both the original cohort and the validation cohort. A few of the identified cytomegalovirus-associated TCR beta chains were confirmed in vitro to be specific for cytomegalovirus antigens. Because HLA typing was unavailable for some donors at each locus, only the typed subset was used in association tests. Specific HLA alleles were associated with roughly 16,000 TCR beta sequences at a false discovery rate of 0.05 in a later analysis. For the cohort, immune exposure information was limited to CMV serostatus. A later analysis found that HLA-associated TCR beta chains were more clonally expanded and had lower generation probabilities than equally common non-associated chains. Assigning TCR associations to individual alleles was difficult when HLA alleles, especially DR and DQ, strongly co-occurred. According to the authors, the approach could potentially be generalized to other disease states and immunological phenotypes. A cluster of highly shared sequence variants was judged likely to be a technical artifact of the sequencing pipeline. Compared with the roughly 700-donor mean, donors in an Asian-associated ancestry cluster had fewer N-insertions in productive TCRs, according to a later genetic analysis. A total of some 180 TCR beta chains were listed by the study as associated with cytomegalovirus. A later analysis found that TCR association rates varied across HLA loci, with DRB1 alleles showing the most associated TCRs and HLA-C alleles the fewest. A later analysis reported that several top co-occurrence clusters appeared linked to parvovirus B19, influenza, CMV and Epstein-Barr virus.

Points on this clone: The target of this receptor is not known. The record has no base qualities; no much larger clone is one base away.

Library construction relied on the immunoSEQ multiplex PCR assay. For the multiplex PCR, a mixture combining 60 forward primers for TCR Vbeta segments and 13 reverse primers for TCR Jbeta segments was used. A multiplex PCR assay on genomic DNA amplified the CDR3 region of rearranged TCR beta genes. On the Illumina HiSeq System, the amplified TCR beta libraries were sequenced as 87-base-pair reads. In the original analysis: Across the 666 repertoires, a later analysis counted 60 million to 90 million unique TCR beta chains, roughly 11 million of which were shared by at least two donors. Raw reads were error-corrected and collapsed into unique sequences by a nearest-neighbor algorithm in which closely related sequences were merged to remove PCR and sequencing errors. To assign V, D and J gene segments, CDR3 sequences were aligned to IMGT reference sequences. For a sequence to be retained, a match of at least six nucleotides to both a V gene segment and a J gene segment was required. A rearrangement counted as productive if the CDR3 had no stop codons and remained in frame with V and J, and every other rearrangement counted as non-productive. Following IMGT convention, CDR3 was defined as the stretch from the second conserved V-encoded cysteine to the conserved J-encoded phenylalanine. Sequences without an unambiguous match to a single V gene segment were excluded from the earlier analysis of almost 600 of the donors. An earlier analysis of some 610 of the donors called V segments functional above 56.7% productive rearrangements and segregating when the between-donor standard deviation exceeded 5%. To diagnose cytomegalovirus status from the catalog of TCR beta chain sequences, a statistical classification framework was built. A later analysis assigned V and J genes by comparing TCR nucleotide sequences with IMGT/GENE-DB human TR gene sequences. Using the TCRdist pipeline, a later analysis assigned CDR3 sequences along with most-parsimonious VDJ recombination scenarios. In a later analysis, every TCR beta chain was defined by the combination of its CDR3 amino acid sequence and its V-gene family, and reads without a unique V-gene family were dropped. In a later analysis, nearly 600 highly shared, low-generation-probability nucleotide sequences were removed to address suspected cross-contamination and a sequencing artifact. For each public chain, a later analysis derived a clonal expansion index from normalized ranks of inferred template counts within each repertoire. Generation probabilities in a later analysis came from a VDJ recombination model fitted to out-of-frame rearrangements, and those results were checked against IGoR. In a later analysis, hypergeometric tests were used to score TCR-TCR, TCR-HLA and TCR-CMV co-occurrence, with a repertoire-size bias correction applied to TCR pairs. False discovery rates were estimated in a later analysis by permuting HLA or CMV assignments 20 times. In a later analysis, co-occurring TCRs were grouped with DBSCAN, and TCRdist sequence similarity was added when clustering was performed within HLA-allele-positive subsets. Repertoires with fewer than 30,000 or more than 120,000 public chains were left out of co-occurrence clustering, as were about five repertoires with anomalous nucleotide sharing. TCRdb took over this immuneACCESS table, retaining in-frame rearrangements with V and J assigned. Such tables are incomplete; in checked studies, under half of the missing clones stem from an unresolved V gene, and the remainder is unexplained. The V and J calls and clone size are taken from that table; D and trimming were inferred from the DNA. Counted in this sample were 55,000 to 75,000 clones; 60% to 70% of them appeared once. Around a sixth of the sample belongs to the ten largest clones.

The cohort comprised around 700 healthy bone marrow donors. At the time of sampling, all cohort members were nominally healthy, though unrecorded immune exposures were likely present. The donor tested CMV seropositive, placing the donor among the 250 to 350 seropositive members of the cohort. A peripheral blood sample was collected from each donor, and TCR beta sequencing was performed on peripheral blood mononuclear cells. The Qiagen DNeasy Blood Extraction Kit was used to extract genomic DNA from the blood cell samples. The TCR originated in a man aged 35-49 years in good health and CMV-seropositive. Sequenced sample: PBMCs.

In nucleotide form, the sequence is TGTGCCATCAGTGGACAGCCACAAGAGACCCAGTACTTC. Its translation is CAISGQPQETQYF. The chain is made from TRBV10-3 and TRBJ2-5; 5 matching bases give a weak D call of TRBD1. The junction shows trimming of 4 bases on V and 2 bases on J, plus 8 bases between the germline ends. Measured from the cysteine to the phenylalanine, the CDR3 is 13 residues long. Only the CDR3 part of the read is kept: 39 bases, read in frame from the first base. Per the germline V gene, ENHRY is the CDR1 and SYGVKD is the CDR2.